This T cell receptor (beta chain) comes out of a study of blood T cell repertoires in COVID-19. Study at large: COVID-19 samples from acute and convalescent phases originated in the United States, Italy and Spain. Nucleic acid was either cDNA or gDNA, and it came from T cells, B-cell-depleted T cells, or PBMCs.

Authors' analysis steps: Nucleated cell number was recorded as an estimate derived from reference gene primer amplification. The assay was immunoSEQ multiplex PCR, and TCRdb's table has in-frame clones only and misses some. V, J and clone size are taken as reported in that table, and D and trimming were inferred from the DNA itself. The sample carries about 300,000 clones, less than 85% recorded once. The CDR3 is 16 amino acids. The germline V gene encodes CDR1 WSHSY and CDR2 SAAADI. Trimming left V 2 bases short and J 3 bases short, with 16 bases between. The genes are TRBV10-2 and TRBJ1-2, with D tentatively TRBD1 (6 bases). The sequence came from a woman in her forties or fifties who had recovered from COVID-19. What was sequenced was PBMCs or T cells enriched from blood (not recorded which). CDR3: CASSEIRRGGDYGYTF. In nucleotides, the CDR3 is TGCGCCAGCAGTGAGATTAGGAGGGGGGGGGACTATGGCTACACCTTC.